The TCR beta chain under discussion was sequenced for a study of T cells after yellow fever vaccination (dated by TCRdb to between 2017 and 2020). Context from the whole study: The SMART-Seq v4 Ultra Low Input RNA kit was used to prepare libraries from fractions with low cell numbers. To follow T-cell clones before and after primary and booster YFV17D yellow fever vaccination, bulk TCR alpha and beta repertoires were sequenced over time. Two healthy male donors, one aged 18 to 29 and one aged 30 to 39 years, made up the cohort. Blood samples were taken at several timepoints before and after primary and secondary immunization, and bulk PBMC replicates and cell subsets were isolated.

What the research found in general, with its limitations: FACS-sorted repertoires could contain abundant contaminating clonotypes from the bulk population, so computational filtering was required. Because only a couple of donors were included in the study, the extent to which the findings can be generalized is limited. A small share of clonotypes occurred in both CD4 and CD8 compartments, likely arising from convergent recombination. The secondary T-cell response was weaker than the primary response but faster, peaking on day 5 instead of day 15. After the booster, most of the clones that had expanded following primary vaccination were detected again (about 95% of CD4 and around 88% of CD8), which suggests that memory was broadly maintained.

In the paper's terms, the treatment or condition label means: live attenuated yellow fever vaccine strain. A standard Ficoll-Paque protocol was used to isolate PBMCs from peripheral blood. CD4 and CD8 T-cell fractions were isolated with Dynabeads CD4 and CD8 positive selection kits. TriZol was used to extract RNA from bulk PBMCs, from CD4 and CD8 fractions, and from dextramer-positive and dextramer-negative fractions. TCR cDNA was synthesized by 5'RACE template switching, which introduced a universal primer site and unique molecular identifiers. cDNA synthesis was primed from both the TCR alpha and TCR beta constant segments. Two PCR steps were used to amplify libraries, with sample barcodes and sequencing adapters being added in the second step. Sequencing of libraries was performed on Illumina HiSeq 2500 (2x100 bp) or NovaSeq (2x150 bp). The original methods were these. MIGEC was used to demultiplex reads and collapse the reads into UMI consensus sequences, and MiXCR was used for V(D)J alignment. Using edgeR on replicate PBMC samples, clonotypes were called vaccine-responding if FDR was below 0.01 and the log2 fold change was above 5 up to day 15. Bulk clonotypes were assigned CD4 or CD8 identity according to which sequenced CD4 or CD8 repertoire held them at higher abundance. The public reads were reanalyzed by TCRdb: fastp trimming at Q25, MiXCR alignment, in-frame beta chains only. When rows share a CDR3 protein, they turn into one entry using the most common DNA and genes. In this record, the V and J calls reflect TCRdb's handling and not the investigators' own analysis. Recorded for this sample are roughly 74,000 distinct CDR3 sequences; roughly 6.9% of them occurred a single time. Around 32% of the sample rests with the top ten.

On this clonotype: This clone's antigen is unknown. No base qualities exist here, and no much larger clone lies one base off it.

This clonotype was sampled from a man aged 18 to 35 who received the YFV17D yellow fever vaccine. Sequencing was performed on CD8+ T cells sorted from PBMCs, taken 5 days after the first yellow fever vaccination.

The CDR3: CASSWRAVGEFF. Read as DNA, the sequence is TGTGCCAGCAGTTGGAGGGCCGTTGGAGAGTTCTTC. The chain is assembled from TRBV12-3 or TRBV12-4 and TRBJ2-1; tentative D gene TRBD2, with 6 bases matching. V sheds 4 bases and J sheds 14 bases, leaving 15 bases between their ends. There are 12 amino acids in the CDR3, from cysteine to phenylalanine inclusive. Only the CDR3 region is kept as DNA, spanning 36 bases read in frame from base 1.